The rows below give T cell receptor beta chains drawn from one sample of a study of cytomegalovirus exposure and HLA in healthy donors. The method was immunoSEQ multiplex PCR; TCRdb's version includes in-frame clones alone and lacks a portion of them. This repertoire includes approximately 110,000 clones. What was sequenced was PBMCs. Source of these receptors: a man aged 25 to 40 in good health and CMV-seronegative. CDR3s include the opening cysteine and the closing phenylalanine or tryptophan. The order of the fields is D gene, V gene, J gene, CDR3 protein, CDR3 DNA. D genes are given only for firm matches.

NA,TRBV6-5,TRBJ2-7,CASSYGGTGIREQYF,TGTGCCAGCAGTTACGGGGGAACAGGGATTAGGGAGCAGTACTTC
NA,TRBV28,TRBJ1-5,CASRVPPRAGGNQPQHF,TGTGCCAGCAGGGTTCCCCCTCGGGCAGGGGGCAATCAGCCCCAGCATTTT
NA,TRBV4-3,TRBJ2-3,CASSQVQGREGTDTQYF,TGCGCCAGCAGCCAAGTCCAAGGCAGGGAGGGCACAGATACGCAGTATTTT
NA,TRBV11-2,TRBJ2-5,CASSLRGIETQYF,TGTGCCAGCAGCTTACGGGGAATCGAGACCCAGTACTTC
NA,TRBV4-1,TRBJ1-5,CASSPSHYGDQGSNQPQHF,TGCGCCAGCAGCCCGTCGCACTACGGGGATCAGGGGAGCAATCAGCCCCAGCATTTT
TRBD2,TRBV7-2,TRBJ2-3,CASRIAGGPDTQYF,TGTGCCAGCCGAATAGCGGGGGGGCCAGATACGCAGTATTTT
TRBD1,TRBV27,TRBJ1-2,CASSLNRGRGYTF,TGTGCCAGCAGTTTAAACAGGGGGAGAGGCTACACCTTC
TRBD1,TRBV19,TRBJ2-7,CASSIGYLRRQGEDEQYF,TGTGCCAGTAGTATAGGATACCTCCGCCGACAGGGTGAGGACGAGCAGTACTTC
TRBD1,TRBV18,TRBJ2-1,CASYGTAWGYNEQFF,TGTGCCAGCTACGGGACAGCCTGGGGCTACAATGAGCAGTTCTTC
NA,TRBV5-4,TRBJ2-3,CASKRGGENTDTQYF,TGTGCCAGCAAAAGAGGCGGGGAGAACACAGATACGCAGTATTTT
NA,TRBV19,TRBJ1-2,CASSIVQSPYGYTF,TGTGCCAGTAGTATCGTGCAGTCCCCCTATGGCTACACCTTC
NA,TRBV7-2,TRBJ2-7,CASSLAREAYEQYF,TGTGCCAGCAGCTTAGCCAGGGAAGCCTACGAGCAGTACTTC
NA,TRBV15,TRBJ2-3,CATSSSRESADTQYF,TGTGCCACCAGCAGTAGCAGGGAAAGCGCAGATACGCAGTATTTT
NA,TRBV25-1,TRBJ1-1,CASRLVDGTEAFF,TGTGCCAGCAGGCTCGTAGACGGGACTGAAGCTTTCTTT
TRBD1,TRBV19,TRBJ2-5,CASSSTRTGSQETQYF,TGTGCCAGTAGTTCCACCCGGACAGGGAGCCAAGAGACCCAGTACTTC
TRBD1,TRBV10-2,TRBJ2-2,CASSRDRGVTGELFF,TGCGCCAGCAGTCGGGACAGGGGTGTCACCGGGGAGCTGTTTTTT
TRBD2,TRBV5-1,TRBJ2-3,CASSLGAGGTDTQYF,TGCGCCAGCAGCTTAGGGGCGGGAGGCACAGATACGCAGTATTTT
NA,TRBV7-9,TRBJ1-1,CASSVQGNTEAFF,TGTGCCAGCAGCGTTCAGGGGAACACTGAAGCTTTCTTT
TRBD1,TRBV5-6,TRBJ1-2,CASSLGTGKGYGYTF,TGTGCCAGCAGCCTCGGGACAGGGAAGGGCTATGGCTACACCTTC
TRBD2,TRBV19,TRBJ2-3,CASRERGVSTDTQYF,TGTGCCAGTAGAGAGCGGGGGGTGAGCACAGATACGCAGTATTTT
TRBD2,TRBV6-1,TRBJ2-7,CASSGAGTSGGPYLYEQYF,TGTGCCAGCAGTGGAGCCGGGACTAGCGGGGGCCCCTATCTCTACGAGCAGTACTTC
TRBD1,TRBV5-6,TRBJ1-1,CASSLPGGLNTEAFF,TGTGCCAGCAGCTTACCAGGGGGCTTGAACACTGAAGCTTTCTTT
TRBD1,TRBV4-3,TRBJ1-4,CASSGTGVDEKLFF,TGCGCCAGCAGCGGGACAGGGGTCGATGAAAAACTGTTTTTT
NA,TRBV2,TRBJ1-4,CASSEGGQANEKLFF,TGTGCCAGCAGTGAGGGGGGGCAGGCTAATGAAAAACTGTTTTTT
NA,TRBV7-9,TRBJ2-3,CASSLGKTDTSTDTQYF,TGTGCCAGCAGCTTAGGGAAGACTGATACTAGCACAGATACGCAGTATTTT
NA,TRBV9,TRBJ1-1,CASSVDMAGAEAFF,TGTGCCAGCAGCGTAGACATGGCAGGGGCTGAAGCTTTCTTT
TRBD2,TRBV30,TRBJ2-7,CAWSLAGSPYEQYF,TGTGCCTGGAGTTTAGCGGGATCCCCCTACGAGCAGTACTTC
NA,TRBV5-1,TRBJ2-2,CASSFQGKVGELFF,TGCGCCAGCAGCTTCCAGGGTAAGGTCGGGGAGCTGTTTTTT
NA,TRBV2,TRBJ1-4,CASSESGRGSEKLFF,TGTGCCAGCAGTGAGTCCGGGAGAGGTAGTGAAAAACTGTTTTTT
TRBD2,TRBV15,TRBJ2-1,CATSREGRGGRDEQFF,TGTGCCACCAGCAGAGAAGGGCGGGGGGGCCGGGATGAGCAGTTCTTC
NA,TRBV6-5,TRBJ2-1,CASSFQGGVEQFF,TGTGCCAGCAGCTTCCAGGGGGGCGTCGAGCAGTTCTTC
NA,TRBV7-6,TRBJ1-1,CASSSQDYTANTEAFF,TGTGCCAGCAGCTCGCAAGATTACACAGCGAACACTGAAGCTTTCTTT
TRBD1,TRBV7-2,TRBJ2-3,CASSGQGFSTDTQYF,TGTGCCAGCAGCGGACAGGGTTTTAGCACAGATACGCAGTATTTT
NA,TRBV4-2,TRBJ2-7,CASSQDMDYYEQYF,TGTGCCAGCAGCCAAGATATGGATTACTACGAGCAGTACTTC
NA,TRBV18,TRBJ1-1,CASSPPSQGLHTEAFF,TGTGCCAGCTCACCACCGTCACAGGGTCTGCACACTGAAGCTTTCTTT
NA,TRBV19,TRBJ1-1,CASSIAGGMNTEAFF,TGTGCCAGTAGTATAGCGGGGGGCATGAACACTGAAGCTTTCTTT
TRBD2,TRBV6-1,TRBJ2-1,CASSERLAGGSYNEQFF,TGTGCCAGCAGTGAACGACTAGCGGGGGGGTCCTACAATGAGCAGTTCTTC
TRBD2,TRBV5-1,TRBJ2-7,CASNLASSSGAGEQYF,TGCGCCAGCAACTTGGCCTCCTCTAGCGGGGCGGGTGAGCAGTACTTC
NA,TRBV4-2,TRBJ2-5,CASSQTSTRETQYF,TGTGCCAGCAGCCAAACGTCCACCCGGGAGACCCAGTACTTC